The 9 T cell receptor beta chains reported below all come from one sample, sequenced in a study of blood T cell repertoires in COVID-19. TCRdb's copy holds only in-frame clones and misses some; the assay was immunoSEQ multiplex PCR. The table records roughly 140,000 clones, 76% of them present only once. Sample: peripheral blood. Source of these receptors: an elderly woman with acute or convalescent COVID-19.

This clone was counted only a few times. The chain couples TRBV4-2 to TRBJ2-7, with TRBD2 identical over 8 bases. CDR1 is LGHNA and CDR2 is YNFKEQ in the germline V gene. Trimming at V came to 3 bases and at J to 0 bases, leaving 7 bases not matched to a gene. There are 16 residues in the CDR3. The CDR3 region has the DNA TGTGCCAGCAGCCAGGATAGCGGGAAGAACTCCTACGAGCAGTACTTC. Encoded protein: CASSQDSGKNSYEQYF.

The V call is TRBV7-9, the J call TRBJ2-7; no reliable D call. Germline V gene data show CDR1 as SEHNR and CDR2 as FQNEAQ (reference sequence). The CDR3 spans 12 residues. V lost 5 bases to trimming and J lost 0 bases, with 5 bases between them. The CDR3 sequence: CASSLSSYEQYF. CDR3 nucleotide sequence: TGTGCCAGCAGCCTAAGCTCCTACGAGCAGTACTTC.

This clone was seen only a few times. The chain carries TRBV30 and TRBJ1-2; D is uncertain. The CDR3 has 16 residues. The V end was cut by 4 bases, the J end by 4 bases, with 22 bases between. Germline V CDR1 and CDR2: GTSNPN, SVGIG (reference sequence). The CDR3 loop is CAWKGPSGPHLYGYTF. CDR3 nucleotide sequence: TGTGCCTGGAAAGGTCCTTCTGGGCCCCACCTCTATGGCTACACCTTC.

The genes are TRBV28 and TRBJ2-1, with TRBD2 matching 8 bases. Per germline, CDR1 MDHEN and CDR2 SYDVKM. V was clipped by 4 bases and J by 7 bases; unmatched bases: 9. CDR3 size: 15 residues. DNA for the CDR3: TGTGCCAGCAGTTCGGGGGGGGCGCGGGTTAATGAGCAGTTCTTC. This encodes CASSSGGARVNEQFF.

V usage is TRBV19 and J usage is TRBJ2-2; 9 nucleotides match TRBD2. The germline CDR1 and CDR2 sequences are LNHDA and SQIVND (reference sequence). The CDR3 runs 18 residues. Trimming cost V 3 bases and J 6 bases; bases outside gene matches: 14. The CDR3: CASSIGGLSGRSSGELFF. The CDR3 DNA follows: TGTGCCAGTAGTATTGGGGGGTTGAGCGGGAGGTCTTCCGGGGAGCTGTTTTTT.

CDR3 DNA sequence: TGTGCCAGCAGCTTGGTGGGACAGGCCTCCTCTCTCTACGAGCAGTACTTC. This encodes CASSLVGQASSLYEQYF. V gene TRBV5-6 combines with J gene TRBJ2-7; 8 bases align to TRBD1. The trim removed 0 bases at V and 3 bases at J, leaving 11 bases unmatched. The CDR3 extends over 17 amino acids. Germline values: CDR1 SGHDT, CDR2 YYEEEE.

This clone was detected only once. Here the CDR3 reads CASSYSRGGTEAFF. Written as DNA, the CDR3 is TGTGCCAGCAGTTACTCGCGAGGGGGCACTGAAGCTTTCTTT. This chain joins TRBV6-5 and TRBJ1-1; weak D call: TRBD1 (6 bases). CDR1 is MNHEY and CDR2 is SVGAGI in the germline V gene. The CDR3 is made up of 14 amino acids. Deletions cut 0 bases from V and 4 bases from J, with 9 bases between.

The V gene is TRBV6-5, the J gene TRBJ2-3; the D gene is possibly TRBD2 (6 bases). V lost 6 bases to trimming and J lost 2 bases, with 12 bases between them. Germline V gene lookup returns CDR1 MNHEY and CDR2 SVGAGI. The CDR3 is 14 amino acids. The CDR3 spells CASSGGTTTDTQYF. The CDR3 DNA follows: TGTGCCAGCAGCGGGGGAACCACCACAGATACGCAGTATTTT.

For the CDR3, the DNA is TGTGCCAGCAGCCGGGGGGAGGGGGACACTGAAGCTTTCTTT. Protein: CASSRGEGDTEAFF. This chain connects TRBV5-8 to TRBJ1-1; possibly TRBD1 for D (6 bases). V was shortened by 4 bases and J by 3 bases, with 13 bases between the two germline ends. The CDR3 sequence is 14 residues long. Germline V gene sequence: CDR1 SGHTS, CDR2 YDEGEE.